The rows below give T cell receptor beta chains drawn from one sample of a study of blood T cell repertoires in COVID-19. Only in-frame clones appear in the TCRdb table, and some are missing; sequencing was by immunoSEQ multiplex PCR. This sample has about 78,000 clones, with roughly 86% found just once. Sequenced sample: peripheral blood. These receptors were taken from a man aged 50 or older with active or convalescent COVID-19. The CDR3 runs from the conserved cysteine through the conserved F or W. A D gene is named only where the DNA matches it firmly. Part of the rows lack a size; the others show once, few, many or a class for expanded clones.

TRBV5-8	-	TRBD1	TRBJ1-6	CASSFGDGTANSPLHF	TGTGCCAGCAGCTTCGGAGATGGGACAGCAAATTCACCCCTCCACTTT
TRBV27	-	-	TRBJ1-5	CASSLGQFQPQHF	TGTGCCAGCAGTTTAGGACAGTTTCAGCCCCAGCATTTT
TRBV28	-	-	TRBJ1-2	CASSLGLYGYTF	TGTGCCAGCAGTCTCGGACTCTATGGCTACACCTTC
TRBV6-4	-	-	TRBJ1-4	CASSESGEKLFF	TGTGCCAGCAGTGAGTCAGGGGAAAAACTGTTTTTT
TRBV9	-	TRBD2	TRBJ2-3	CASSVGLAGATDTQYF	TGTGCCAGCAGCGTAGGACTAGCGGGGGCCACAGATACGCAGTATTTT
TRBV30	-	-	TRBJ1-4	CAWSVERGEKLFF	TGTGCCTGGAGTGTGGAGCGCGGGGAAAAACTGTTTTTT
TRBV3-1/TRBV3-2	-	-	TRBJ1-3	CASSQGASGNTIYF	TGTGCCAGCAGCCAAGGGGCCTCTGGAAACACCATATATTTT
TRBV7-2	-	-	TRBJ2-3	CASSQTSSYTDTQYF	TGTGCCAGCAGCCAGACTTCGTCCTATACAGATACGCAGTATTTT
TRBV9	-	TRBD1	TRBJ1-1	CASSVGTGYEAFF	TGTGCCAGCAGCGTTGGGACAGGGTATGAAGCTTTCTTT
TRBV5-4	once	TRBD2	TRBJ2-1	CASSLVRGDDEQFF	TGTGCCAGCAGCTTGGTACGGGGGGACGATGAGCAGTTCTTC
TRBV25-1	-	-	TRBJ2-3	CASSGAAHGTQYF	TGTGCCAGCAGTGGGGCTGCACACGGTACGCAGTATTTT
TRBV5-6	-	TRBD1	TRBJ1-5	CASSLEAGGSNQPQHF	TGTGCCAGCAGCTTGGAGGCAGGGGGTAGCAATCAGCCCCAGCATTTT
TRBV29-1	few	-	TRBJ2-1	CSVNQGGRNEQFF	TGCAGCGTCAACCAGGGGGGTCGGAATGAGCAGTTCTTC
TRBV19	-	TRBD1	TRBJ1-1	CASSIKGQGFAEAFF	TGTGCCAGTAGTATTAAGGGACAGGGTTTCGCTGAAGCTTTCTTT
TRBV20-1	-	-	TRBJ2-1	CSASGYNEQFF	TGCAGTGCTAGCGGGTACAATGAGCAGTTCTTC
TRBV7-2	-	-	TRBJ1-2	CASSQGNYGYTF	TGTGCCAGCAGTCAGGGGAACTATGGCTACACCTTC
TRBV3-1/TRBV3-2	few	-	TRBJ2-1	CASSRAGNEQFF	TGTGCCAGCAGCCGGGCGGGCAATGAGCAGTTCTTC
TRBV5-6	-	TRBD1	TRBJ2-2	CASSFSDRGRTGELFF	TGTGCCAGCAGCTTCAGTGACAGGGGGCGAACCGGGGAGCTGTTTTTT
TRBV10-2	-	TRBD1	TRBJ1-3	CASSESGTGDTIYF	TGCGCCAGCAGTGAGTCGGGTACAGGGGACACCATATATTTT
TRBV28	-	-	TRBJ1-2	CASSTTAFYGYTF	TGTGCCAGCAGCACCACAGCCTTCTATGGCTACACCTTC
TRBV29-1	few	-	TRBJ1-5	CSVRTGLDQPQHF	TGCAGCGTTCGTACAGGGTTAGATCAGCCCCAGCATTTT
TRBV7-9	-	TRBD2	TRBJ2-3	CASSLGSGGRDTQYF	TGTGCCAGCAGCTTAGGTAGCGGGGGGCGAGATACGCAGTATTTT
TRBV24-1	-	TRBD1	TRBJ2-5	CATGQGAETQYF	TGTGCCACAGGACAGGGGGCTGAGACCCAGTACTTC
TRBV5-4	-	-	TRBJ1-4	CASSLNGWSEKLFF	TGTGCCAGCAGCTTGAACGGGTGGAGTGAAAAACTGTTTTTT
TRBV30	-	TRBD1	TRBJ1-1	CACTRRGRRVTEAFF	TGTGCCTGTACCCGCAGGGGGCGCAGAGTAACTGAAGCTTTCTTT
TRBV10-1	-	-	TRBJ1-1	CASSESTGNAAFF	TGCGCCAGCAGTGAGTCGACAGGCAACGCCGCTTTCTTT
TRBV28	-	TRBD1	TRBJ1-4	CASRTGGTNEKLFF	TGTGCCAGCAGAACAGGGGGAACTAATGAAAAACTGTTTTTT
TRBV6-2/TRBV6-3	-	-	TRBJ2-3	CASSLSGPKDTQYF	TGTGCCAGCAGCCTCTCAGGTCCCAAAGATACGCAGTATTTT
TRBV6-5	-	TRBD1	TRBJ1-5	CASSGQGGSNQPQHF	TGTGCCAGCAGCGGACAGGGTGGTAGCAATCAGCCCCAGCATTTT
TRBV24-1	-	TRBD1	TRBJ2-3	CATSDLRTGGDTQYF	TGTGCCACCAGTGATCTCCGGACAGGGGGAGATACGCAGTATTTT
TRBV10-2	-	-	TRBJ1-3	CASSEVDGGTGNTIYF	TGCGCCAGCAGTGAGGTAGACGGAGGGACCGGAAACACCATATATTTT
TRBV5-1	-	-	TRBJ2-5	CASSLNFQETQYF	TGCGCCAGCAGCTTGAACTTTCAAGAGACCCAGTACTTC
TRBV9	-	TRBD2	TRBJ2-7	CASSSTSSIHEQYF	TGTGCCAGCAGTTCGACTAGCTCTATCCACGAGCAGTACTTC
TRBV6-1	few	-	TRBJ2-2	CASSEAQGGSGELFF	TGTGCCAGCAGTGAAGCCCAAGGGGGTTCCGGGGAGCTGTTTTTT
TRBV3-1/TRBV3-2	-	TRBD1	TRBJ2-2	CASSLGQGAYTGELFF	TGTGCCAGCAGCCTGGGACAGGGGGCCTACACCGGGGAGCTGTTTTTT
TRBV24-1	-	-	TRBJ1-2	CATSDDRGVGGYGYTF	TGTGCCACCAGTGACGACCGGGGAGTAGGGGGCTATGGCTACACCTTC
TRBV6-5	once	-	TRBJ2-3	CASKKGVMQYF	TGTGCCAGCAAAAAGGGAGTAATGCAGTATTTT
TRBV25-1	-	TRBD1	TRBJ1-3	CASRGQARNTIYF	TGTGCCAGCAGGGGACAGGCCCGAAACACCATATATTTT
TRBV5-1	-	TRBD1	TRBJ2-7	CASSAGSSTTGTYEQYF	TGCGCCAGCAGCGCTGGGTCCAGTACGACAGGGACCTACGAGCAGTACTTC
TRBV6-5	-	TRBD2	TRBJ2-3	CASSSRTSGADTQYF	TGTGCCAGCAGTTCTAGGACTAGCGGGGCGGATACGCAGTATTTT
TRBV5-8	-	TRBD1	TRBJ2-2	CASTSRIGQGNTGELFF	TGTGCCAGCACCTCCCGGATAGGACAGGGGAACACCGGGGAGCTGTTTTTT
TRBV15	-	TRBD1	TRBJ1-2	CATSRGGQGNGYTF	TGTGCCACCAGCAGAGGGGGACAGGGGAATGGCTACACCTTC
TRBV7-2	-	TRBD1	TRBJ2-3	CASSPSRGRLDTQYF	TGTGCCAGCAGCCCTAGTAGGGGGCGGTTGGATACGCAGTATTTT
TRBV19	-	-	TRBJ1-2	CASRRVSASSNYGYTF	TGTGCCAGTAGGCGGGTTTCCGCCTCCTCTAACTATGGCTACACCTTC
TRBV5-4	-	TRBD2	TRBJ2-2	CASSFQRGTNTGELFF	TGTGCCAGCAGCTTTCAGCGGGGGACGAACACCGGGGAGCTGTTTTTT
TRBV27	-	TRBD1	TRBJ2-2	CASSFGTGNTGELFF	TGTGCCAGCAGTTTTGGGACAGGGAACACCGGGGAGCTGTTTTTT
TRBV28	-	TRBD1	TRBJ1-3	CASTTGGTGNTIYF	TGTGCCAGCACCACAGGGGGAACTGGAAACACCATATATTTT
TRBV9	-	-	TRBJ2-2	CASSVGAGGELFF	TGTGCCAGCAGCGTAGGGGCGGGAGGGGAGCTGTTTTTT
TRBV30	-	-	TRBJ1-5	CAWSVNRDQPQHF	TGTGCCTGGAGTGTAAACAGGGACCAGCCCCAGCATTTT
TRBV5-1	-	-	TRBJ2-5	CASSLIDFQETQYF	TGCGCCAGCAGCTTAATAGATTTCCAAGAGACCCAGTACTTC